What follows describes a single TCR beta chain. The antigen is not known. With 6 bases removed from V and 1 base from J, the gap between germline ends came to 13 bases. Germline V gene sequence: CDR1 MDHEN, CDR2 SYDVKM. The CDR3 consists of 15 residues. This record belongs to a study of vaccination effects on CD4 cells after COVID-19. Study-level results: Relatively few convalescent patients took part in the study, which had no early post-infection timepoints. There was marked clonal contraction among infection- and vaccine-induced clones late after vaccination.

Profiling relied on immunoSEQ multiplex PCR, and the TCRdb table lists in-frame clones only, not all of them. The sample has 30,000 to 35,000 clones, roughly two thirds seen once; the top ten hold 25% to 30%. Antigen-specific CD4+ T cell clonotypes were called by their expansion after viral peptide-pool culture in ViraFEST. Subsequent to a culture period of around 10 days, CD4+ T cells were isolated. The clonotype was recovered from a human donor who received a COVID-19 vaccine. The sequences come from CD4+ T cells from PBMCs cultured with HCoV-229E spike peptides, collected before COVID-19 vaccination. The V and J genes are TRBV28 and TRBJ2-1; weak D call: TRBD2 (5 bases). The CDR3 region has the DNA TGTGCCAGCAGGCCCCTAGCCCGATCCTACAATGAGCAGTTCTTC. This encodes CASRPLARSYNEQFF.